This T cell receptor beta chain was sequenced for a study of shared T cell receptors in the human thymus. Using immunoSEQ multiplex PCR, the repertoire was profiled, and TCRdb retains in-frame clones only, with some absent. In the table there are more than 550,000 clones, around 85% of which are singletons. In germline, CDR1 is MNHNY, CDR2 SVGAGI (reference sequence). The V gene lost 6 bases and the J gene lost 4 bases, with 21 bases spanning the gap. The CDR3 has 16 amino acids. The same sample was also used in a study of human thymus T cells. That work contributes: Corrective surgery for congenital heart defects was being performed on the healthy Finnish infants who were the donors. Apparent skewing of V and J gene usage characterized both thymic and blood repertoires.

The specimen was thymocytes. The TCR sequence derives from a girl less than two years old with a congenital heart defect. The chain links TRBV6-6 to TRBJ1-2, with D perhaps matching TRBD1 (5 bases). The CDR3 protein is CASSYQGAGITYGYTF. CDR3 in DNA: TGTGCCAGCAGCTACCAAGGGGCGGGGATTACCTATGGCTACACCTTC.